This T cell receptor beta chain stems from a study of T cells in Graves' hyperthyroidism and ophthalmopathy. Study findings and constraints: Appearing also in blood were most of the thyroid clonotypes expanded above 0.001. Ophthalmopathy prediction by the model preceded onset by a median about 6 months.

Amplified TCR beta CDR3 regions came from RNA transcripts. During a first-round RT-PCR of the TCR CDR3, the HTBI primer set was used. Each CDR3 protein is one row after TCRdb ran MiXCR on the multiplex PCR reads. Seen here are roughly 600,000 distinct CDR3 sequences, around 15% observed once, and the top ten hold approximately 13%. This clonotype was observed at least ten times. Its matching antigen is unknown. A read error may account for a junction end that differs from germline. Germline loops: CDR1 LNHNV, CDR2 YYDKDF (reference sequence). CDR3 length equals 13 residues. The chain couples TRBV15 to TRBJ1-1; D is ambiguous. The source is a woman between 50 and 59 years old with Graves' ophthalmopathy. Sequences were obtained from blood. DNA of the CDR3: TGTGCCACCCGCAGGACGGGGAACACTGAAGCTTTCTTT. Protein product: CATRRTGNTEAFF.